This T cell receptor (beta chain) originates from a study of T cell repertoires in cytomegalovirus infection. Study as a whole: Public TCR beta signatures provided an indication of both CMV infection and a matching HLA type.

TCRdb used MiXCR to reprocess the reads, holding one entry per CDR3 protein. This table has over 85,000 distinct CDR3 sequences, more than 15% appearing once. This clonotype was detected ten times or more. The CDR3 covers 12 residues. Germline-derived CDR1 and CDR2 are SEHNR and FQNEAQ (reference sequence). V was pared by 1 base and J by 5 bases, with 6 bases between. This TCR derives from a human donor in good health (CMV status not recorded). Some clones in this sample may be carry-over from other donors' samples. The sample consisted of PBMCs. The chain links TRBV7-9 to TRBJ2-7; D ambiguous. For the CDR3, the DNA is TGTGCCAGCAGCTTAGATTTTCACGAGCAGTACTTC. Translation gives CASSLDFHEQYF.